This TCR beta chain was sequenced in a study of PD-1 blockade in classical Hodgkin lymphoma. This clone has just a few counts. Its antigen is unknown. J gave up 4 bases and V 0 bases, and 3 bases lay outside the gene matches. Germline V CDR1 and CDR2: MDHEN, SYDVKM. The CDR3 extends over 15 amino acids. The method was immunoSEQ multiplex PCR; TCRdb's version includes in-frame clones alone and lacks a portion of them. The table shows 13,000 or so clones, with around 76% occurring only once. Each patient experienced a relapse that followed autologous stem cell transplantation, and brentuximab vedotin exposure varied. Best responses fell into complete response, partial response or progressive disease. Study-level points and caveats: By C4D1, CD4+ diversity increased significantly, especially in complete responders. Lower baseline TCR diversity marked trial partial responders and progressors.

This sequence was found in a human donor with classical Hodgkin lymphoma. The rearrangement links TRBV28 to TRBJ2-1, with 7 bases aligning to TRBD1. The sequencing here drew on peripheral blood mononuclear cells (PBMCs), taken at baseline. For the CDR3, the DNA is TGTGCCAGCAGTTTATGGGGACAGAGTTACAATGAGCAGTTCTTC. Translated, it gives CASSLWGQSYNEQFF.